The 9 T cell receptor beta chains reported below all come from one sample, sequenced in a study of graft-versus-host responses after intestinal transplantation. Their antigen targets remain unknown. The assay was immunoSEQ multiplex PCR, and TCRdb's table has in-frame clones only and misses some. The table records fewer than 150,000 clones, around 90% of them present only once. The sample in question was unstimulated CD4+ T cells sorted from spleen or lymph node cells, obtained before intestinal transplant. Receptors originate from a human donor who received an intestinal transplant.

This clone was counted once. The chain carries TRBV5-4 and TRBJ1-1, with 7 bases aligning to TRBD1. The CDR3 sequence is 13 residues long. V was pared by 0 bases and J by 8 bases, with 4 bases of the junction left unmatched. Germline values: CDR1 SGHNT, CDR2 YYREEE (reference sequence). The DNA of the CDR3 is TGTGCCAGCAGCTTGGCAGGGGGTGGAGAAGCTTTCTTT. Protein sequence: CASSLAGGGEAFF.

This chain connects TRBV7-9 to TRBJ2-1, with 11 bases that match TRBD1. CDR1 and CDR2 from the germline V gene are SEHNR and FQNEAQ (reference sequence). CDR3 length equals 14 residues. Trimming removed 5 bases from V and 9 bases from J; junction bases left unmatched: 6. In nucleotides, the CDR3 is TGTGCCAGCAGCCTCGGACAGGGGGCCGGTGAGCAGTTCTTC. Its translation: CASSLGQGAGEQFF.

This clone was counted a single time. The V and J genes are TRBV5-1 and TRBJ2-2, with D perhaps matching TRBD1 (6 bases). Germline assignment: CDR1 SGHRS and CDR2 YFSETQ. CDR3 size: 16 residues. The V gene lost 3 bases and the J gene lost 4 bases, with 16 bases spanning the gap. CDR3 amino acids: CASSSRGQLSTGELFF. CDR3 nucleotide sequence: TGCGCCAGCAGCTCCAGGGGTCAACTCTCCACCGGGGAGCTGTTTTTT.

The chain couples TRBV7-9 to TRBJ2-3; D remains unclear. Germline CDR1 reads SEHNR; CDR2 reads FQNEAQ (reference sequence). Trimming stripped 1 base from V and 4 bases from J, with 9 bases between. The length of the CDR3 is 14 residues. CDR3: CASSLDTGSDTQYF. The CDR3 region has the DNA TGTGCCAGCAGCTTAGATACCGGGTCAGATACGCAGTATTTT.

The rearrangement links TRBV6-1 to TRBJ2-7; 8 bases are a match to TRBD1. The V segment lost 5 bases and the J segment 4 bases; nucleotides outside the gene matches: 7. The CDR3 extends over 14 amino acids. Germline CDR1 MNHNS, CDR2 SASEGT. CDR3 in amino acids: CASSTDRGPYEQYF. The CDR3, as DNA: TGTGCCAGCAGTACAGACAGGGGACCTTACGAGCAGTACTTC.

The chain uses TRBV5-1 and TRBJ2-1; a weak D match, TRBD2 (6 bases). Trimming removed 5 bases at V and 2 bases at J, with 8 bases between. This CDR3 has 13 residues. Germline assignment: CDR1 SGHRS and CDR2 YFSETQ. The CDR3 protein is CASRLAPYNEQFF. CDR3 DNA: TGCGCCAGCAGACTAGCCCCCTACAATGAGCAGTTCTTC.

The rearrangement joins TRBV13 to TRBJ1-1; 8 bases match TRBD1. Germline loops: CDR1 PRHDT, CDR2 FYEKMQ (reference sequence). The CDR3 consists of 17 residues. V dropped 0 bases and J dropped 0; count of bases not matched to a gene: 6. The CDR3 loop reads CASSLGETGAMNTEAFF. CDR3 DNA sequence: TGTGCCAGCAGCTTAGGTGAGACAGGGGCCATGAACACTGAAGCTTTCTTT. Complete variable domain (other parts from reference TRBV13 and TRBJ1-1): AAGVIQSPRHLIKEKRETATLKCYPIPRHDTVYWYQQGPGQDPQFLISFYEKMQSDKGSIPDRFSAQQFSDYHSELNMSSLELGDSALYFCASSLGETGAMNTEAFFGQGTRLTVV.

The CDR3, as DNA: TGTGCCAGCAGACAGGGTGGGAGCTACGAGCAGTACTTC. It encodes CASRQGGSYEQYF. The V call is TRBV2, the J call TRBJ2-7, with a possible D match to TRBD1 (6 bases). The CDR3 has 13 amino acids. Trimming pared 6 bases from V and 3 bases from J, leaving 12 bases between. Germline CDR1 and CDR2: SNHLY and FYNNEI.

The chain recombines TRBV7-2 with TRBJ2-7, with D perhaps TRBD1 or TRBD2 (5 bases each). Germline-derived CDR1 and CDR2 are SGHTA and FQGNSA. The V and J ends lost 5 bases and 6 bases respectively, with 14 bases between them. There are 13 residues in the CDR3. In nucleotides, the CDR3 is TGTGCCAGCAGCCCCTCCCCGGGGCCCGAGCAGTACTTC. Its translation is CASSPSPGPEQYF.